This T cell receptor (beta chain) is drawn from a study of cytomegalovirus exposure and HLA in healthy donors. In the study overall: From HLA-typed donors, an early data release held 70 million to 95 million unique TCRs. Study-wide results and limits: Most CMV-associated TCR beta chains were later found to appear HLA-restricted. While the bulk of TCR sequences proved rare, some public TCRs turned up in many donors.

Both 60 Vbeta primers and 13 Jbeta primers went into the PCR. Method: immunoSEQ multiplex PCR; TCRdb's copy keeps in-frame clones and lacks some. The repertoire holds around 160,000 clones, about 80% seen once, with 9.5% to 10% in the top ten. The CDR3 sequence is 14 residues long. Unmatched junction bases numbered 3, after V lost 3 bases and J lost 6 bases. Germline V gene sequence: CDR1 PRHDT, CDR2 FYEKMQ (reference sequence). Healthy bone marrow donors supplied every sample. In the case of this clone: What it binds is unknown.

The genes are TRBV13 and TRBJ1-3; TRBD1 agrees at 9 bases. Sequencing was done on a sample of PBMCs. The clonotype was recovered from a man aged 18-30 years in good health and CMV-seropositive. The CDR3 coding sequence is TGTGCCAGCAGCTTGCGGGACAGGGCAAACACCATATATTTT. This gives the protein CASSLRDRANTIYF.